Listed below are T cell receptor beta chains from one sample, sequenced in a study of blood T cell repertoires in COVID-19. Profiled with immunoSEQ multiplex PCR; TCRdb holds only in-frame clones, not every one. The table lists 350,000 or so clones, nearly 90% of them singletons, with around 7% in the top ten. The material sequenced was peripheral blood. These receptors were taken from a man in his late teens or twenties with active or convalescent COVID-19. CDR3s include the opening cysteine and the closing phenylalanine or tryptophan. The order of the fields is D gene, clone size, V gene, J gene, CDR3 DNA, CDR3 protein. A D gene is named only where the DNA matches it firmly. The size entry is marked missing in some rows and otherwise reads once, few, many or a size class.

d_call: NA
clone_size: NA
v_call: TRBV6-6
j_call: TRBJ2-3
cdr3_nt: TGTGCCGGCGGGACCGAACGCACAGATACGCAGTATTTT
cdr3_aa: CAGGTERTDTQYF

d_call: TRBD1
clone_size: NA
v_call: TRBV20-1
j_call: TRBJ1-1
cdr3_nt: TGCAGTGCTGCAGGGGGCGGAGCTTTCTTT
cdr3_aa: CSAAGGGAFF

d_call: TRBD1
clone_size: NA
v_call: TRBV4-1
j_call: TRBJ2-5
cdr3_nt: TGCGCCAGCAGCCAAGTACAGGGGGCAGGAGAGACCCAGTACTTC
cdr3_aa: CASSQVQGAGETQYF

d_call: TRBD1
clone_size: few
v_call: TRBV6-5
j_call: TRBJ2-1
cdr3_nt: TGTGCCAGCAGTCGGGACAGGGGGGTGGACAATGAGCAGTTCTTC
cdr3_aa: CASSRDRGVDNEQFF

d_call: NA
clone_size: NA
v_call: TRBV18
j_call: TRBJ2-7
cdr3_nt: TGTGCCAGCTCACAGGGACAACCCTACGAGCAGTACTTC
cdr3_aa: CASSQGQPYEQYF

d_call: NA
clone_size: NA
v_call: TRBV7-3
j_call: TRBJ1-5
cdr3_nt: TGTGCCAGCAGCCTCCGGGGTCAGCCCCAGCATTTT
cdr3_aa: CASSLRGQPQHF

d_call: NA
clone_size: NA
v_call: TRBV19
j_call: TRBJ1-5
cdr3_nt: TGTGCCAGTAGTATAGGGCTGGGGAGAAGCAATCAGCCCCAGCATTTT
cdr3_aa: CASSIGLGRSNQPQHF

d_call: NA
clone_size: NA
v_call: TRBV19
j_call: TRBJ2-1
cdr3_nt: TGTGCCAGTAGTATGGCTAGCAGATCCTACAATGAGCAGTTCTTC
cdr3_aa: CASSMASRSYNEQFF

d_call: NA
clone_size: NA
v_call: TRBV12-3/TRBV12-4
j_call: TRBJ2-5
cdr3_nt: TGTGCCAGCAGTAGATCGGTGACCCAGTACTTC
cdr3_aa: CASSRSVTQYF

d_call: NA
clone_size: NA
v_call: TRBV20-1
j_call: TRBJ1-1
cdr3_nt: TGCAGTGCTAGTCGGGGTAAAGGCACTGAAGCTTTCTTT
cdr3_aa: CSASRGKGTEAFF

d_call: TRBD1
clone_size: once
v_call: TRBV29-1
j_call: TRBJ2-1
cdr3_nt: TGCAGCGTTGAGAGACAGGGGGTAGAGTTCTTC
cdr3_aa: CSVERQGVEFF

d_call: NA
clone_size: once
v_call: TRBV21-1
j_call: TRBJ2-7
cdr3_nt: TGTGCCAGCAGCAACAAGGAGGTAAGCACCTACGAGCAGTACTTC
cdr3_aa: CASSNKEVSTYEQYF

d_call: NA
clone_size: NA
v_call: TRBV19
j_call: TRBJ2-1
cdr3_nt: TGTGCCAGTTGCCGTGAGGGCTTCTACAATGAGCAGTTCTTC
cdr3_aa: CASCREGFYNEQFF

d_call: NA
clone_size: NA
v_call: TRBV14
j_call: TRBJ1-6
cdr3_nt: TGTGCCAGCAGCCAACAGACCTATAATTCACCCCTCCACTTT
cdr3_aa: CASSQQTYNSPLHF

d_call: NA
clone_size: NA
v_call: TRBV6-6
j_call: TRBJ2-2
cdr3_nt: TGTGCCAGCAGTACCCTAGTTTCTGGGAACACCGGGGAGCTGTTTTTT
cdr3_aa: CASSTLVSGNTGELFF

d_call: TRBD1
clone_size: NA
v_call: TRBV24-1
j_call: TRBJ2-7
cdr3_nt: TGTGCCACCAGCCCCGGGACAGGGGTTTTCGAGCAGTACTTC
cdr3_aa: CATSPGTGVFEQYF

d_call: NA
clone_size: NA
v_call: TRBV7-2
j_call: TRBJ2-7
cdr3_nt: TGTGCCAGCAGGCCAGGGGCGGGCCAAAAGTTGCCCTACGAGCAGTACTTC
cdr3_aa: CASRPGAGQKLPYEQYF

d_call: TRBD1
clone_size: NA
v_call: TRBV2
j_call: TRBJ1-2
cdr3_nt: TGTGCCAGCACCCCGGACAGGGCGGGAGGGGGCTACACCTTC
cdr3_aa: CASTPDRAGGGYTF

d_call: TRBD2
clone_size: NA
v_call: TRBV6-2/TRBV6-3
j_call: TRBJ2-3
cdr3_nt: TGTGCCAGCAGTTACAGGACTAGCGGGGGGGCGCGCACAGATACGCAGTATTTT
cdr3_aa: CASSYRTSGGARTDTQYF

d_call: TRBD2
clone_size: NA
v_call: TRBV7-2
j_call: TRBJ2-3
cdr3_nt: TGTGCCAGCAGCCCCGCCGGTCTAGCGGGAGGCACAGATACGCAGTATTTT
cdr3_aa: CASSPAGLAGGTDTQYF

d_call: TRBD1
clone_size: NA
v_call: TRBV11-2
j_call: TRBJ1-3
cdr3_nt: TGTGCCAGCAGCTTAAATCAGGGGGCAGTCACCATATATTTT
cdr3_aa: CASSLNQGAVTIYF

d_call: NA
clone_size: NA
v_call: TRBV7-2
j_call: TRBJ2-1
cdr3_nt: TGTGCCAGCAGCCTAGACAGACATCCACATTTGTTCTTC
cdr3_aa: CASSLDRHPHLFF

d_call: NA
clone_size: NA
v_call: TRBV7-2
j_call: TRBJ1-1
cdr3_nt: TGTGCCAGCAGCTATTATTACGGCCGGGGCACTGAAGCTTTCTTT
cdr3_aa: CASSYYYGRGTEAFF

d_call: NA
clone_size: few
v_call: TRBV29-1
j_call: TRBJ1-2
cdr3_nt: TGCAGCGTTGAAGATATAAGCAGGGGTAACTATGGCTACACCTTC
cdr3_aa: CSVEDISRGNYGYTF

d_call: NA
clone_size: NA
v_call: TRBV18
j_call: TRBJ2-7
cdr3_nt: TGTGCCAGCTCACCCAACTACGAGCAGTACTTC
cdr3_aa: CASSPNYEQYF

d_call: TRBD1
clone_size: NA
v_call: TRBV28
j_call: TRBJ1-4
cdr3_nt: TGTGCCAGCAGGGTACCCGGGACAGGGAGCGAAAAACTGTTTTTT
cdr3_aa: CASRVPGTGSEKLFF

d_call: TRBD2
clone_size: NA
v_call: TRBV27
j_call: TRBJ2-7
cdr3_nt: TGTGCCAGCAGTTTATCAGACGGACTAGCGGTATACTTC
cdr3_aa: CASSLSDGLAVYF

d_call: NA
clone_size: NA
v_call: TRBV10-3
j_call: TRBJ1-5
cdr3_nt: TGTGCCATCAGAGAGGCAGGGGCCGGGCAGCCCCAGCATTTT
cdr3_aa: CAIREAGAGQPQHF

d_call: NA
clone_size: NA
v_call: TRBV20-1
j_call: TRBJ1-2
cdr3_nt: TGCAGTGCTTATAACTATGGCTACACCTTC
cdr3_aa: CSAYNYGYTF

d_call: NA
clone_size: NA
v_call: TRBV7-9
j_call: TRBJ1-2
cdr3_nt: TGTGCCAGCAGCTTAACGCCGGGGGGCTATGGCTACACCTTC
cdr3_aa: CASSLTPGGYGYTF

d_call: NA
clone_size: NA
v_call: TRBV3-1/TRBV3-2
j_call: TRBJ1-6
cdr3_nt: TGTGCCAGCAGCCAAGTCCCGGTTAATTCACCCCTCCACTTT
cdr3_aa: CASSQVPVNSPLHF

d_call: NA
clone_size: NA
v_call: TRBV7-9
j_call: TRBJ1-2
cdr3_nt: TGTGCCAGCAGCTTAGTAGGGGGAGACAGTGGTAGCACCTTC
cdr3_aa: CASSLVGGDSGSTF

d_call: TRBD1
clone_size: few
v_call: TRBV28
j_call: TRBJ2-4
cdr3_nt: TGTGCCAGCAGTAAAAGGGACAGGGTAAAAAACATTCAGTACTTC
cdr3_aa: CASSKRDRVKNIQYF

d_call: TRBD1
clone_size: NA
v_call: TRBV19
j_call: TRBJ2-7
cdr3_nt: TGTGCCAGTAGTAACGACAGGGGCAGCTCCTACGAGCAGTACTTC
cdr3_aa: CASSNDRGSSYEQYF

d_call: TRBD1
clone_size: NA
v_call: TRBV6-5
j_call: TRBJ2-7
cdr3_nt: TGTGCCCTAAGGGGACAGGGAAACTACGAGCAGTACTTC
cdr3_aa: CALRGQGNYEQYF

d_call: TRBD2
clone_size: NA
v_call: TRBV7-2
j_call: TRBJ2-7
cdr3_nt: TGTGCCAGCAGCTTAGGTGCTAGCGGGGGTTACGAGCAGTACTTC
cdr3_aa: CASSLGASGGYEQYF

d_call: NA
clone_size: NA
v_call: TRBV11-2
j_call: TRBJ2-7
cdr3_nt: TGTGCCAGCAACTCGAGAGGGCGGAGCTCCTACGAGCAGTACTTC
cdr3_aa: CASNSRGRSSYEQYF

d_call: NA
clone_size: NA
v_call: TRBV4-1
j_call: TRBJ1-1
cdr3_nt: TGCGCCAGCAGCCAAGATTCGGGGTTGGGGGCTTTCTTT
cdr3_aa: CASSQDSGLGAFF

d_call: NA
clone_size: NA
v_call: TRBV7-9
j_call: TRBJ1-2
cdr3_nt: TGTGCCAGCAACCCCGACAGTCTTAATGGCTACACCTTC
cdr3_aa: CASNPDSLNGYTF

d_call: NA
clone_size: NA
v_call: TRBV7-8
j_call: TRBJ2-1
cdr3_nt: TGTGCCAGCAGCAACGAACAGTCCCCAATCTTGTATGAGCAGTTCTTC
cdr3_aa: CASSNEQSPILYEQFF

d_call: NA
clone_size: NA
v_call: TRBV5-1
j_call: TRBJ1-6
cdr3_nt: TGCGCCAGCCAAGACAGTAGCTATAATTCACCCCTCCACTTT
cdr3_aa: CASQDSSYNSPLHF

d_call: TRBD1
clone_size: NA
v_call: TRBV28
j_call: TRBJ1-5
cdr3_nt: TGTGCCAGCAGTTCCGGACAGGGGGGCAATCAGCCCCAGCATTTT
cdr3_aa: CASSSGQGGNQPQHF

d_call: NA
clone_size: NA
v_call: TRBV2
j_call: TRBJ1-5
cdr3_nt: TGTGCCAGCATGGGGGGGAAGGGGCAGCCCCAGCATTTT
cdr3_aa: CASMGGKGQPQHF

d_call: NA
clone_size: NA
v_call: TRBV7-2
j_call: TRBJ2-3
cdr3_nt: TGTGCCAGCAGTTCAGATAAGGGGGGCACAGATACGCAGTATTTT
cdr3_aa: CASSSDKGGTDTQYF

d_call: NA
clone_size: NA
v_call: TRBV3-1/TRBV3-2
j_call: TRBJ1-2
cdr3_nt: TGTGCCAGCAGCCAAGAGGCAGGGTGGGATGGCTACACCTTC
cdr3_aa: CASSQEAGWDGYTF

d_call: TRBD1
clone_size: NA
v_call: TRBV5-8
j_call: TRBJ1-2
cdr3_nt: TGTGCCAGCAGACTTATGACAGGGGATGGCTACACCTTC
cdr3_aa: CASRLMTGDGYTF

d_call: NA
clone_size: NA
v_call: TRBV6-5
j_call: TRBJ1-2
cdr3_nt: TGTGCCAGCAGTACGGCGGGAGGCTATGGCTACACCTTC
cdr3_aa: CASSTAGGYGYTF

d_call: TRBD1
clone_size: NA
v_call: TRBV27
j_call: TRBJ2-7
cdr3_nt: TGTGCCAGCAGTAGGGACAGGTTCTCCTACGAGCAGTACTTC
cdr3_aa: CASSRDRFSYEQYF

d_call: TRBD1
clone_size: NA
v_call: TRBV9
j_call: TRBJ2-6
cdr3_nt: TGTGCCAGCAGCGTAGGGGCAGGGGGAGCTTCTGGGGCCAACGTCCTGACTTTC
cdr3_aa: CASSVGAGGASGANVLTF

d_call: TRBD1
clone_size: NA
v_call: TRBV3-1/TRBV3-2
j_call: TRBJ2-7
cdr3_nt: TGTGCCAGCAGCTCTTATACGGGACAGGGTCTTAACGAGCAGTACTTC
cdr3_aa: CASSSYTGQGLNEQYF

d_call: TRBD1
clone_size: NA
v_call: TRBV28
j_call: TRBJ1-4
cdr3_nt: TGTGCCAGCAGATCTCCCGGGACAGGGCAAGAGGGAAAACTGTTTTTT
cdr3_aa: CASRSPGTGQEGKLFF